These 24 T cell receptor beta chains share one sample of origin, sequenced in a study of blood T cell repertoires in COVID-19. TCRdb's copy holds only in-frame clones and misses some; the assay was immunoSEQ multiplex PCR. This sample has 100,000 to 150,000 clones, with 65% to 90% found just once. Sequences were obtained from peripheral blood. These TCRs come from a woman over 75 with acute or convalescent COVID-19.

The chain employs TRBV7-2 and TRBJ1-1, with TRBD1 identical over 8 bases. The CDR3 covers 17 residues. The V segment lost 5 bases and the J segment 2 bases; nucleotides outside the gene matches: 13. The germline V gene encodes CDR1 SGHTA and CDR2 FQGNSA. CDR3 DNA: TGTGCCAGCAGCCGCGACGCCGGGGACAGGTATAACACTGAAGCTTTCTTT. This encodes CASSRDAGDRYNTEAFF. Full variable domain (rest looked up from reference TRBV7-2 and TRBJ1-1): GAGVSQSPSNKVTEKGKDVELRCDPISGHTALYWYRQSLGQGLEFLIYFQGNSAPDKSGLPSDRFSAERTGGSVSTLTIQRTQQEDSAVYLCASSRDAGDRYNTEAFFGQGTRLTVV.

The CDR3 DNA is TGTGCCAGCAGCTTAGGGACTGAGACACTCTGGACGCAGTATTTT. Protein product: CASSLGTETLWTQYF. The genes are TRBV7-2 and TRBJ2-3; D is possibly TRBD2 (5 bases). V lost 1 base and J 9 bases, leaving 17 bases between the germline ends. The germline gives CDR1 SGHTA, CDR2 FQGNSA. CDR3 length: 15 amino acids.

As concerns this clone: The germline gene is not matched at one end of the junction; a read error may be the cause. V gene TRBV5-1 combines with J gene TRBJ2-1; 9 bases fit TRBD1. This CDR3 is 14 amino acids long. CDR1 is SGHRS, CDR2 YFSETQ, per germline. The CDR3 loop is CASSWGTGYTEQFF. The CDR3 DNA is TGCGCCAGCAGCTGGGGGACAGGGTACACTGAGCAGTTCTTC.

V is TRBV28 and J is TRBJ1-5; a weak D match, TRBD1 (5 bases). This CDR3 region has 14 residues. Germline loops: CDR1 MDHEN, CDR2 SYDVKM. The V gene lost 8 bases and the J gene lost 2 bases, with 13 bases spanning the gap. The CDR3 sequence is CASSWPGGNQPQHF. In DNA, the CDR3 is TGTGCCAGCTCGTGGCCGGGGGGCAATCAGCCCCAGCATTTT.

The chain carries TRBV7-2 and TRBJ1-4; D may be TRBD1 (5 bases). The V gene's germline CDR1 is SGHTA and CDR2 FQGNSA. The CDR3 sequence is 16 residues long. The germline V and J ends were trimmed by 1 base and 7 bases, with 16 bases remaining between them. CDR3 loop: CASSLGIQRGFEKLFF. In nucleotides, the CDR3 is TGTGCCAGCAGCTTAGGAATCCAGCGGGGGTTTGAAAAACTGTTTTTT.

This chain connects TRBV21-1 to TRBJ2-7; the table's D call, TRBD2, has no DNA check behind it. TRBV21-1 is shown as a pseudogene. The CDR3 is 14 residues long. For the CDR3, the DNA is TGTGCCAGCAGCAAATGGGGAGGCTCCTACGAGCAGTACGTC. Translated, it gives CASSKWGGSYEQYV.

V and J are TRBV10-1 and TRBJ2-2; 10 bases are shared with TRBD2. The germline V gene encodes CDR1 WNHNN and CDR2 SYGVQD (reference sequence). V gave up 4 bases and J gave up 4 bases; unmatched junction bases: 0. The CDR3 sequence is 14 residues long. The CDR3 region has the DNA TGCGCCAGCAGTGGACTAGCGGGCACCGGGGAGCTGTTTTTT. Translating gives CASSGLAGTGELFF.

This clone came up once. This sequence joins TRBV6-6 and TRBJ1-2; a weak D match, TRBD1 (5 bases). Deletions cut 6 bases from V and 5 bases from J, with 7 bases between. Germline CDR1 is MNHNY and CDR2 is SVGAGI (reference sequence). The CDR3 sequence is 11 residues long. The CDR3 sequence is CASSRQYGYTF. The CDR3 DNA sequence: TGTGCCAGCAGCAGACAGTATGGCTACACCTTC.

The chain carries TRBV11-1 and TRBJ1-4, with 7 positions matching TRBD1. Germline CDR1 SGHAT, CDR2 FQDESV (reference sequence). The CDR3 is 14 residues long. Trimming cost V 5 bases and J 8 bases; bases outside gene matches: 8. DNA for the CDR3: TGTGCCAGCAGCCCAGGGGGAGAAGAAGAAAAACTGTTTTTT. Its translation is CASSPGGEEEKLFF. Full variable domain (outside the CDR3, taken from reference TRBV11-1 and TRBJ1-4): EAEVAQSPRYKITEKSQAVAFWCDPISGHATLYWYRQILGQGPELLVQFQDESVVDDSQLPKDRFSAERLKGVDSTLKIQPAELGDSAMYLCASSPGGEEEKLFFGSGTQLSVL.

As for this clone: A read error may produce the germline difference seen at one junction end. This chain links TRBV27 with TRBJ1-2; a weak D match, TRBD1 (5 bases). Germline-derived CDR1 and CDR2 are MNHEY and SMNVEV (reference sequence). The length of the CDR3 is 12 residues. This CDR3 is CASGQVRGSAVF. CDR3 DNA: TGTGCCAGCGGCCAAGTTCGGGGGAGCGCTGTGTTC.

The chain is built from TRBV2 and TRBJ1-5; D remains ambiguous. Germline-derived CDR1 and CDR2 are SNHLY and FYNNEI. This CDR3 is built from 13 residues. Trimming removed 8 bases at V and 7 bases at J, with 15 bases between. The CDR3 sequence: CASCGERGQPQHF. Written as DNA, the CDR3 is TGTGCCAGCTGCGGTGAACGCGGGCAGCCCCAGCATTTT.

J is TRBJ2-7 and V is TRBV18; TRBD1 agrees at 7 bases. The CDR3 loop spans 13 amino acids. V dropped 6 bases and J dropped 6; count of bases not matched to a gene: 8. CDR1 is KGHSH, CDR2 LQKENI, per germline. In DNA form, the CDR3 reads TGTGCCAGCTCCCCAGACAGGGATCGCGAGCAGTACTTC. Its translation is CASSPDRDREQYF.

On this clone: At one end the junction does not follow the germline gene, possibly because of a read error. The chain recombines TRBV7-7 with TRBJ2-5; a weak D match, TRBD2 (6 bases). CDR1 is SSHAT and CDR2 is FNYEAQ in the germline V gene (reference sequence). There are 14 residues in the CDR3. CDR3 in DNA: TGTGCTAGCAGCTGGACGGGGGACGGCGGGACCCAGTACTTC. Residues: CASSWTGDGGTQYF.

There are many counts of this clone. Other nucleotide sequences from this sample produce the same CDR3. The rearrangement links TRBV5-1 to TRBJ1-6; perhaps TRBD1 as D (6 bases). The V end lost 0 bases, the J end lost 7 bases, and 8 bases lay between the germline ends. Germline CDR1 SGHRS, CDR2 YFSETQ. This CDR3 comprises 14 residues. The CDR3 DNA reads as TGCGCCAGCAGCTTGGGACAGGAGAATTCACCCCTCCACTTT. Protein sequence: CASSLGQENSPLHF.

V is TRBV5-4 and J is TRBJ2-5, with 8 bases that match TRBD1. The CDR3 consists of 15 residues. Germline V lookup: CDR1 SGHNT, CDR2 YYREEE (reference sequence). V was clipped by 5 bases and J by 0 bases; unmatched bases: 6. The CDR3 DNA is TGTGCCAGCAGGCGGGACAGGTTGTACCAAGAGACCCAGTACTTC. Its protein product is CASRRDRLYQETQYF. Filled out from reference TRBV5-4 and TRBJ2-5, the complete variable domain reads ETGVTQSPTHLIKTRGQQVTLRCSSQSGHNTVSWYQQALGQGPQFIFQYYREEENGRGNFPPRFSGLQFPNYSSELNVNALELDDSALYLCASRRDRLYQETQYFGPGTRLLVL.

The chain links TRBV9 to TRBJ2-1, with D perhaps TRBD2 (5 bases). Germline CDR1 is SGDLS and CDR2 is YYNGEE. Between the trimmed V and J ends, which lost 3 bases and 4 bases, there was a span of 8 bases. The CDR3 covers 13 residues. CDR3 nucleotides: TGTGCCAGCAGCGGCAGCGGTTACAATGAGCAGTTCTTC. It specifies CASSGSGYNEQFF.

The CDR3 coding sequence is TGTGCCAGCACCCCCCCAGGAGGTAGCAGGCATGAGCAGTTCTTC. This encodes CASTPPGGSRHEQFF. The V and J genes are TRBV5-4 and TRBJ2-1; possibly TRBD2 for D (5 bases). The CDR3 has 15 amino acids. Germline V gene sequence: CDR1 SGHNT, CDR2 YYREEE (reference sequence). Trimming took off 6 bases at V and 8 bases at J, with 21 bases between the two ends. The full variable domain, with the rest looked up from reference TRBV5-4 and TRBJ2-1, is ETGVTQSPTHLIKTRGQQVTLRCSSQSGHNTVSWYQQALGQGPQFIFQYYREEENGRGNFPPRFSGLQFPNYSSELNVNALELDDSALYLCASTPPGGSRHEQFFGPGTRLTVL.

DNA of the CDR3: TGTGCCACCAGCAGAGATAAGGGAGGCGATGGCTACACCTTC. It translates to CATSRDKGGDGYTF. The chain employs TRBV15 and TRBJ1-2; no firm D call. CDR3 length: 14 residues. CDR1 and CDR2 from the germline V gene are LNHNV and YYDKDF (reference sequence). Trimming left V 0 bases short and J 6 bases short, with 11 bases between. The variable domain in full, with the rest retrieved from reference TRBV15 and TRBJ1-2, is DAMVIQNPRYQVTQFGKPVTLSCSQTLNHNVMYWYQQKSSQAPKLLFHYYDKDFNNEADTPDNFQSRRPNTSFCFLDIRSPGLGDTAMYLCATSRDKGGDGYTFGSGTRLTVV.

The chain links TRBV6-5 to TRBJ1-2; TRBD1 is a possible D gene (6 bases). This CDR3 region has 15 residues. The germline CDR1 and CDR2 sequences are MNHEY and SVGAGI. The V gene lost 2 bases and the J gene lost 0 bases, with 10 bases spanning the gap. CDR3 loop: CASSYGRTANYGYTF. The CDR3 coding sequence is TGTGCCAGCAGTTACGGAAGGACAGCTAACTATGGCTACACCTTC.

The genes are TRBV5-1 and TRBJ1-5, with D perhaps TRBD1 (5 bases). The CDR3 runs 15 residues. Per germline, CDR1 SGHRS and CDR2 YFSETQ. V shed 1 base and J shed 2 bases, with 10 bases lying between them. In DNA, the CDR3 is TGCGCCAGCAGCTTGCAGGGAAGGGGCAATCAGCCCCAGCATTTT. It is translated as CASSLQGRGNQPQHF.

The rearrangement joins TRBV3-1 (or the pseudogene TRBV3-2) to TRBJ1-1, with D tentatively TRBD1 (5 bases). This CDR3 is built from 13 residues. Germline values: CDR1 LGHDT, CDR2 YNNKEL (reference sequence). Trimming stripped 6 bases from V and 7 bases from J, with 15 bases between. The CDR3 DNA follows: TGTGCCAGCAGTTCCGACAGTTGGAGTGAAGCTTTCTTT. Protein product: CASSSDSWSEAFF.

This chain connects TRBV10-3 to TRBJ2-1; 10 nucleotides match TRBD1. Trimming removed 6 bases from V and 4 bases from J; junction bases left unmatched: 6. Germline loops: CDR1 ENHRY, CDR2 SYGVKD. The CDR3 is made up of 15 amino acids. CDR3 protein: CAISGGQGIYNEQFF. CDR3 sequence (DNA): TGTGCCATCAGCGGGGGACAGGGGATTTACAATGAGCAGTTCTTC.

This chain uses TRBV6-5 with TRBJ1-2, with TRBD1 as a possible D gene (5 bases). The germline V and J ends were trimmed by 2 bases and 8 bases, with 15 bases remaining between them. The CDR3 loop spans 14 amino acids. Germline V CDR1 and CDR2: MNHEY, SVGAGI. The CDR3 loop reads CASSYARGVGGYTF. The CDR3 DNA reads as TGTGCCAGCAGTTACGCCCGGGGGGTGGGAGGCTACACCTTC.

The V gene is TRBV2, the J gene TRBJ2-3, with TRBD2 matching over 15 bases. CDR1 is SNHLY and CDR2 is FYNNEI in the germline V gene. With V trimmed by 9 bases and J by 11 bases, 21 bases remained unmatched. The CDR3 runs 18 residues. The chain's CDR3 is CASLSYLGLAGGQTVQYF. In DNA form, the CDR3 reads TGTGCCAGTCTATCTTACCTAGGACTAGCGGGGGGGCAAACGGTGCAGTATTTT.